Listed below are T cell receptor beta chains from one sample, sequenced in a study of blood T cell repertoires in COVID-19. Assay: immunoSEQ multiplex PCR; the TCRdb copy retains only in-frame clones and omits some. The repertoire consists of fewer than 400,000 clones, with under 90% occurring once and the leading ten covering 2.5% to 3%. The material sequenced was peripheral blood. The receptors here all came from a woman in her twenties or thirties with COVID-19, enrolled during active disease. The CDR3 runs from the conserved cysteine through the conserved F or W. The D gene is left open where the match is weak. Expanded clones are given a class, and other clones once, few, many or no size at all.

abundance	v_gene	j_gene	d_gene	CDR3nt	CDR3aa
.	TRBV11-2	TRBJ1-3	.	TGTGCCAGCAGCCGTTTCAGCGCGAGCTCTGGAAACACCATATATTTT	CASSRFSASSGNTIYF
.	TRBV30	TRBJ1-5	.	TGTGCCTGGAGTGTAAGGGGCAGGGATCGGCAGCCCCAGCATTTT	CAWSVRGRDRQPQHF
.	TRBV27	TRBJ2-3	.	TGTGCCAGCAGTTTACTCGGGGCGGGAATGGAAGATACGCAGTATTTT	CASSLLGAGMEDTQYF
.	TRBV11-2	TRBJ2-1	TRBD1	TGTGCCAGCAGCTTAGACCCTCCCGGGACAGGGCTATACAATGAGCAGTTCTTC	CASSLDPPGTGLYNEQFF
.	TRBV30	TRBJ1-2	TRBD1	TGTGCCTGGAGTGTGAAGGACAGGGGCTATGGCTACACCTTC	CAWSVKDRGYGYTF
.	TRBV11-2	TRBJ2-1	.	TGTGCCAGCAGCTTAGATCTTACTACTAGCAACGAGCAGTTCTTC	CASSLDLTTSNEQFF
.	TRBV6-2/TRBV6-3	TRBJ1-1	.	TGTGCCAGCAGTTACCCCTCTGGACAAGGGGCTGCTTTCTTT	CASSYPSGQGAAFF
.	TRBV5-6	TRBJ2-4	.	TGTGCCAGCAGCCGGACTCATAAAAACATTCAGTACTTC	CASSRTHKNIQYF
few	TRBV5-6	TRBJ1-5	TRBD1	TGTGCCAGCAGCCCCGGGACAGTGGAACATCAGCCCCAGCATTTT	CASSPGTVEHQPQHF
once	TRBV2	TRBJ1-4	.	TGTGCCAGCAGTGAGGGGCCGGGTGAAAAACTGTTTTTT	CASSEGPGEKLFF
.	TRBV29-1	TRBJ2-1	TRBD2	TGCAGCGTTGGAAGCGGGAACTACAATGAGCAGTTCTTC	CSVGSGNYNEQFF
.	TRBV7-2	TRBJ2-3	.	TGTGCCAGCAGCCCGCGTTTTGCCGCCAGCACAGATACGCAGTATTTT	CASSPRFAASTDTQYF
.	TRBV2	TRBJ1-2	.	TGTGCCAGCAGTGAAGACAGAACAGGCTATGGCTACACCTTC	CASSEDRTGYGYTF
once	TRBV3-1/TRBV3-2	TRBJ2-1	TRBD1	TGTGCCAGCAGCGTGGACCTACAGGGGGCCTACAATGAGCAGTTCTTC	CASSVDLQGAYNEQFF
many	TRBV12-2	TRBJ1-3	.	TGTGCAAGTCGCTTAGGCTCGATAACGGGACAGGGCCTAACCTCTGGAAACACCATATATTTT	CASRLGSITGQGLTSGNTIYF
few	TRBV28	TRBJ2-7	TRBD1	TGTGCCAGCAGTTCGACAGGGCGAACGGCCGAGCAGTACTTC	CASSSTGRTAEQYF
.	TRBV4-2	TRBJ2-7	TRBD2	TGTGCCAGCCCTAGCGGGAGGATGGGGTACTACGAGCAGTACTTC	CASPSGRMGYYEQYF
.	TRBV14	TRBJ2-1	TRBD2	TGTGCCAGCAGCCAAGCACTTGGGAGAGCCGGGACTAGCGGGAGCTCCTACAATGAGCAGTTCTTC	CASSQALGRAGTSGSSYNEQFF
.	TRBV28	TRBJ1-2	.	TGTGCCAGCAGTTTAGTATTGGCAGTGTATGGCTACACCTTC	CASSLVLAVYGYTF
.	TRBV10-1	TRBJ2-3	.	TGCGCCAGCAGTGAGTGGCTGCGCACAGATACGCAGTATTTT	CASSEWLRTDTQYF
.	TRBV18	TRBJ1-2	TRBD1	TGTGCCAGCTCGCGGGACAGGGTCTATGGCTACACCTTC	CASSRDRVYGYTF
.	TRBV27	TRBJ1-6	TRBD1	TGTGCCAGCAGTTCCCTGACAGGGGGGTCCGTTGCCAGCCTCCACTTT	CASSSLTGGSVASLHF
.	TRBV7-8	TRBJ1-1	.	TGTGCCAGCAGCTTAGTGGGGCAAGAAGGAAGGACCACTGAAGCTTTCTTT	CASSLVGQEGRTTEAFF
once	TRBV18	TRBJ1-1	.	TGTGCCAGCTCACCACCGATGACAGAGGTCACTGAAGCTTTCTTT	CASSPPMTEVTEAFF
.	TRBV7-3	TRBJ2-2	.	TGTGCCAGCAGCTTAATGTCGTTCCCCGACACCGGGGAGCTGTTTTTT	CASSLMSFPDTGELFF
.	TRBV7-9	TRBJ1-1	TRBD1	TGTGCCAGCAGCTTAGGAGGGACAGGGATTTTACTAATGAACACTGAAGCTTTCTTT	CASSLGGTGILLMNTEAFF
.	TRBV18	TRBJ1-1	TRBD1	TGTGCCAGCCTCGGGACAGGGGGCCGAGGGACTGAAGCTTTCTTT	CASLGTGGRGTEAFF
many	TRBV2	TRBJ2-5	TRBD2	TGTGCCAGCAGACGAAGACTAGCGGGACGGGAGACCCAGTACTTC	CASRRRLAGRETQYF
.	TRBV5-1	TRBJ1-1	.	TGCGCCAGCAGCTTGAGTGTCGGAGCGGACACTGAAGCTTTCTTT	CASSLSVGADTEAFF
.	TRBV5-6	TRBJ2-7	TRBD2	TGTGCCAGCAGCTTCGGGACTAAATACTACGAGCAGTACTTC	CASSFGTKYYEQYF
.	TRBV10-1	TRBJ2-1	.	TGCGCCAGCAGTGAAGGGGCTTGGGATGAGCAGTTCTTC	CASSEGAWDEQFF
.	TRBV4-2	TRBJ2-1	.	TGTGCCAGCAGCCAAGGGAGCGGATACAATGAGCAGTTCTTC	CASSQGSGYNEQFF
.	TRBV30	TRBJ2-3	.	TGTGCCTGGAGCCTGAGGTTCACAGATACGCAGTATTTT	CAWSLRFTDTQYF
.	TRBV28	TRBJ1-5	TRBD1	TGTGCCAGCAGTCCGACAGGGAGCTATAGCAATCAGCCCCAGCATTTT	CASSPTGSYSNQPQHF
.	TRBV2	TRBJ2-2	.	TGTGCCAGCAGCGTGAAGGGGCCGGGGGCCGGGGAGCTGTTTTTT	CASSVKGPGAGELFF
.	TRBV12-3/TRBV12-4	TRBJ1-2	.	TGTGCCAGCAGTTTCAGGCTTAACTATGGCTACACCTTC	CASSFRLNYGYTF
.	TRBV2	TRBJ1-3	.	TGTGCCAGCAGGATAAGCATGCAGGAAGGAAACACCATATATTTT	CASRISMQEGNTIYF
.	TRBV7-6	TRBJ2-1	.	TGTGCCAGCAGCATCCTAGCCTCTGACATCAATGAGCAGTTCTTC	CASSILASDINEQFF
.	TRBV5-1	TRBJ2-3	.	TGCGCCACCCAAGGGGCCACAGATACGCAGTATTTT	CATQGATDTQYF
.	TRBV13	TRBJ1-6	.	TGTGCCAGCAGCTTAGGTTCCAGGGGCAATTCACCCCTCCACTTT	CASSLGSRGNSPLHF
.	TRBV7-2	TRBJ1-6	TRBD1	TGTGCCAGCAGCTGGACTTCGGAGGGGGCGAGTTCACCCCTCCACTTT	CASSWTSEGASSPLHF
.	TRBV27	TRBJ2-5	TRBD1	TGTGCCAGCAGTTTGATCTCAGGGGGGACCCAGTACTTC	CASSLISGGTQYF
.	TRBV2	TRBJ1-6	.	TGTGCCAGCCTCAGAGGCCCCGAAGGACCCCTCCACTTT	CASLRGPEGPLHF